The source of this T cell receptor (beta chain) is a study of graft-versus-host responses after intestinal transplantation. For the study at large: Each recipient received a multivisceral, liver-intestinal, or isolated intestinal graft. Every recipient had anti-thymocyte globulin induction and approximately 3 years of tacrolimus plus steroids.

Here immunoSEQ multiplex PCR was the method, and the copy in TCRdb shows in-frame clones only, minus some. The repertoire holds tens of thousands of clones, with over 85% as singletons. A word on this clone: The antigen is not known.

Study-level points and caveats: The marrow of recipients harbored GvH clones, and ileum or blood showed some of them first. Circulating GvH clones peaking coincided with falling HvG clones soon after transplant.

The sequencing here drew on PBMCs, taken 26 days after transplant. This clonotype was sampled from a human patient who received an intestinal transplant, so some T cells may come from the graft donor.

The CDR3: CASSSTSGVADTQYF. CDR3 DNA: TGTGCCAGCAGTTCAACTAGCGGGGTGGCAGATACGCAGTATTTT. The rearrangement joins TRBV2 to TRBJ2-3, with 10 nucleotides matching TRBD2. The CDR3 extends over 15 amino acids. V was clipped by 5 bases and J by 4 bases; unmatched bases: 6. The germline V gene has CDR1 SNHLY and CDR2 FYNNEI.